This T cell receptor beta chain was captured in a study of blood T cell repertoires in COVID-19. Measured with immunoSEQ multiplex PCR; TCRdb has only the in-frame clones, and not every one. Of about 310,000 clones listed, roughly 90% are singletons. The ends lost 2 bases at V and 6 bases at J; junction bases unmatched: 10. The CDR3 length is 16 residues. From germline, CDR1 is SQVTM and CDR2 ANQGSEA. Sequencing was carried out using PBMCs or T cells enriched from blood (not recorded which). The TCR comes from a woman aged 40-49 years who had recovered from COVID-19. The chain employs TRBV29-1 and TRBJ2-1, with 10 nucleotides matching TRBD2. The CDR3, as DNA: TGCAGCGTTGAATTTTTAGCGGGGGGTAGCTTCAATGAGCAGTTCTTC. Encoded protein: CSVEFLAGGSFNEQFF.